The 22 T cell receptor beta chains given below trace back to one sample, sequenced in a study of cytomegalovirus exposure and HLA in healthy donors. Use of 60 Vbeta and 13 Jbeta primers characterized the PCR. Clones were read by immunoSEQ multiplex PCR, and TCRdb kept only the in-frame ones, dropping some. The sample table includes fewer than 85,000 clones. Sequencing was performed on PBMCs. These TCRs come from a female donor in good health and CMV-seropositive.

The genes are TRBV6-5 and TRBJ1-1; D is perhaps TRBD1 (6 bases). Germline loops: CDR1 MNHEY, CDR2 SVGAGI. V was trimmed by 6 bases and J by 6 bases, leaving 8 bases between them. The CDR3 sequence is 11 residues long. The CDR3 DNA sequence: TGTGCCAGCAGACAGGGAGCTGAAGCTTTCTTT. It codes for CASRQGAEAFF.

CDR3 loop: CASSVQGAGYGYTF. CDR3 DNA: TGTGCCAGCAGCGTTCAGGGGGCCGGTTATGGCTACACCTTC. The rearrangement joins TRBV7-8 to TRBJ1-2; 8 bases fit TRBD1. The CDR3 has 14 residues. From germline, CDR1 is SGHVS and CDR2 FQNEAQ. The trim removed 5 bases at V and 5 bases at J, leaving 7 bases unmatched. The variable domain in full, completed from reference TRBV7-8 and TRBJ1-2, reads GAGVSQSPRYKVAKRGQDVALRCDPISGHVSLFWYQQALGQGPEFLTYFQNEAQLDKSGLPSDRFFAERPEGSVSTLKIQRTQQEDSAVYLCASSVQGAGYGYTFGSGTRLTVV.

CDR3 residues: CASSFGTGHNSPLHF. The CDR3 DNA reads as TGTGCCAGCAGTTTTGGGACAGGACATAATTCACCCCTCCACTTT. V usage is TRBV27 and J usage is TRBJ1-6; 8 positions agree with TRBD1. Trimming at V came to 3 bases and at J to 5 bases, leaving 3 bases not matched to a gene. Germline V CDR1 and CDR2: MNHEY, SMNVEV (reference sequence). The CDR3 contains 15 residues.

This chain connects TRBV7-8 to TRBJ2-7, with a weak D call TRBD1 (6 bases). There are 16 residues in the CDR3. Trimming took off 4 bases at V and 0 bases at J, with 16 bases between the two ends. Germline V lookup: CDR1 SGHVS, CDR2 FQNEAQ. The CDR3 bases are TGTGCCAGCAGCTCATATCAGGGGCGGGTCTCCTACGAGCAGTACTTC. Translation gives CASSSYQGRVSYEQYF.

The gene calls are TRBV5-1 and TRBJ2-2, with 10 bases fitting TRBD2. The CDR3 is 15 amino acids. The V segment lost 2 bases and the J segment 4 bases; nucleotides outside the gene matches: 2. CDR1 SGHRS and CDR2 YFSETQ come from the germline V gene. The CDR3 here is CASSFSGGFTGELFF. DNA for the CDR3: TGCGCCAGCAGCTTTAGCGGGGGGTTCACCGGGGAGCTGTTTTTT.

The chain joins TRBV5-1 to TRBJ1-2; D unclear. Germline V gene data show CDR1 as SGHRS and CDR2 as YFSETQ. V gave up 0 bases and J gave up 1 base, with 7 bases separating them. The CDR3 is 14 amino acids. The CDR3 region is CASSLVPVNYGYTF. In DNA, the CDR3 is TGCGCCAGCAGCTTGGTTCCGGTTAACTATGGCTACACCTTC.

The rearrangement joins TRBV11-3 to TRBJ2-7; 8 nucleotides line up with TRBD1. CDR1 SGHNT and CDR2 YENEEA come from the germline V gene. V lost 4 bases, J lost 4 bases, and 6 bases stayed unmatched. The CDR3 sequence is 14 residues long. CDR3 region: CASSSRTGSYEQYF. The CDR3 coding sequence is TGTGCCAGCAGCTCTCGGACAGGGTCTTACGAGCAGTACTTC.

The chain employs TRBV2 and TRBJ1-3, with a possible D match to TRBD1 (5 bases). V dropped 8 bases and J dropped 1 base, with 12 bases sitting between them. CDR1 is SNHLY, CDR2 FYNNEI, per germline. There are 14 residues in the CDR3. The CDR3, as DNA: TGTGCCAGCGGACACCAGCCTTCTGGAAACACCATATATTTT. Translating it yields CASGHQPSGNTIYF.

The rearrangement joins TRBV4-1 to TRBJ1-2; maybe TRBD1 (6 bases). The CDR3 runs to 15 residues. Deletions cut 4 bases from V and 2 bases from J, with 14 bases between. Germline loops: CDR1 MGHRA, CDR2 YSYEKL. The CDR3 loop reads CASSLSGHRNYGYTF. The CDR3 DNA sequence: TGCGCCAGCAGCCTTTCGGGACACCGAAACTATGGCTACACCTTC.

This chain uses TRBV4-2 with TRBJ2-2, with 7 bases aligning to TRBD2. The CDR3 runs to 16 residues. Trimming took 0 bases from V and 6 from J; bases not matched to a gene: 7. Germline loops: CDR1 LGHNA, CDR2 YNFKEQ. The CDR3 here is CASSQEGAGDAGELFF. CDR3 bases: TGTGCCAGCAGCCAAGAAGGCGCGGGAGACGCCGGGGAGCTGTTTTTT.

The gene calls are TRBV7-9 and TRBJ1-4, with 7 bases fitting TRBD1. V shed 5 bases, J shed 8 bases, and the junction held 11 bases outside the gene matches. The CDR3 totals 15 residues. Per germline, CDR1 SEHNR and CDR2 FQNEAQ (reference sequence). CDR3 nucleotides: TGTGCCAGCAGCGTAAGACAGGGACTGCGAGAAAAACTGTTTTTT. This sequence encodes CASSVRQGLREKLFF.

This sequence joins TRBV18 and TRBJ1-1, with TRBD1 matching 8 bases. Per germline, CDR1 KGHSH and CDR2 LQKENI. Unmatched junction bases numbered 3, after V lost 6 bases and J lost 0 bases. The CDR3 totals 14 residues. CDR3 region: CASSPTGVNTEAFF. Here the CDR3 DNA reads TGTGCCAGCTCCCCGACAGGGGTGAACACTGAAGCTTTCTTT.

This rearrangement joins TRBV7-9 to TRBJ2-7, with a weak D call TRBD1 (6 bases). With 4 bases removed from V and 6 bases from J, the gap between germline ends came to 10 bases. Per germline, CDR1 SEHNR and CDR2 FQNEAQ (reference sequence). This CDR3 has 12 amino acids. The CDR3 loop is CASSSVGGEQYF. CDR3 DNA sequence: TGTGCCAGCAGCTCAGTAGGGGGCGAGCAGTACTTC.

This rearrangement joins TRBV4-3 to TRBJ2-2; no firm D call. Germline assignment: CDR1 LGHNA and CDR2 YSLEER. Trimming stripped 2 bases from V and 0 bases from J, with 10 bases between. This CDR3 is built from 16 residues. The CDR3 is CASSQHNNANTGELFF. CDR3 in DNA: TGCGCCAGCAGCCAACACAACAACGCGAACACCGGGGAGCTGTTTTTT.

V usage is TRBV18 and J usage is TRBJ1-1, with TRBD1 identical over 8 bases. The CDR3 has 14 amino acids. CDR1 is KGHSH, CDR2 LQKENI, per germline. V lost 3 bases and J lost 5; bases outside the gene matches: 5. The CDR3 DNA reads TGTGCCAGCTCACCGGACACAGGGGGTACTGAAGCTTTCTTT. It codes for CASSPDTGGTEAFF. The full variable domain, rest sourced from reference TRBV18 and TRBJ1-1, is NAGVMQNPRHLVRRRGQEARLRCSPMKGHSHVYWYRQLPEEGLKFMVYLQKENIIDESGMPKERFSAEFPKEGPSILRIQQVVRGDSAAYFCASSPDTGGTEAFFGQGTRLTVV.

The chain recombines TRBV19 with TRBJ2-6; 7 bases line up with TRBD2. The CDR3 sequence is 16 residues long. V lost 3 bases and J lost 4; bases outside the gene matches: 6. From germline, CDR1 is LNHDA and CDR2 SQIVND (reference sequence). As DNA, the CDR3 is TGTGCCAGTAGTATGGGAGGGAGTCGAGGGGCCAACGTCCTGACTTTC. Protein product: CASSMGGSRGANVLTF.

The chain employs TRBV11-3 and TRBJ2-7; tentatively, D is TRBD1 (6 bases). This CDR3 contains 14 residues. Germline lookup yields CDR1 SGHNT and CDR2 YENEEA. The ends were cut back, 2 bases at V and 3 bases at J, with 11 bases in the middle. The CDR3 DNA reads TGTGCCAGCAGCTTACCCAGACAGGACTACGAGCAGTACTTC. Residues: CASSLPRQDYEQYF.

The V call is TRBV7-6, the J call TRBJ1-4; D uncertain. This CDR3 has 14 residues. Germline lookup yields CDR1 SGHVS and CDR2 FNYEAQ. Between the trimmed V and J ends, which lost 5 bases and 8 bases, there was a span of 15 bases. CDR3 sequence: CASSLTPLGEKLFF. The CDR3 region has the DNA TGTGCCAGCAGCCTCACACCCCTAGGCGAAAAACTGTTTTTT.

This chain links TRBV4-3 with TRBJ2-3; 7 bases fit TRBD2. V trimming: 3 bases; J trimming: 6 bases; junction bases outside the gene matches: 6. The CDR3 extends over 14 amino acids. The germline CDR1 and CDR2 sequences are LGHNA and YSLEER. In DNA form, the CDR3 reads TGCGCCAGCAGCCAGGGGGGGAACGAGGATACGCAGTATTTT. As protein: CASSQGGNEDTQYF.

J is TRBJ2-7 and V is TRBV11-2, with a possible D match to TRBD1 (5 bases). Germline CDR1 SGHAT, CDR2 FQNNGV. V lost 1 base and J 7 bases, leaving 11 bases between the germline ends. This CDR3 contains 13 residues. CDR3 sequence: CASSLGQGEEQYF. The CDR3 region has the DNA TGTGCCAGCAGCTTAGGGCAGGGCGAGGAGCAGTACTTC.

The chain recombines TRBV6-5 with TRBJ2-5; D is ambiguous. From germline, CDR1 is MNHEY and CDR2 SVGAGI. V lost 8 bases and J lost 3, with 10 bases in between. CDR3 size: 12 residues. CDR3 amino acids: CASGRQEETQYF. The DNA of the CDR3 is TGTGCCAGCGGGCGCCAAGAAGAGACCCAGTACTTC.

The chain has TRBV6-6 and TRBJ2-5; 12 positions agree with TRBD1. The trim removed 5 bases at V and 2 bases at J, leaving 6 bases unmatched. CDR1 and CDR2 from the germline V gene are MNHNY and SVGAGI (reference sequence). The length of the CDR3 is 16 residues. DNA for the CDR3: TGTGCCAGCAGTGGGGGACAGGGGGCTGGTCAAGAGACCCAGTACTTC. Its translation: CASSGGQGAGQETQYF.